Listed below are T cell receptor beta chains from one sample, sequenced in a study of blood T cell repertoires in COVID-19. TCRdb's table, derived via immunoSEQ multiplex PCR, lists solely in-frame clones and lacks some. The table lists 91,000 or so clones, more than 75% of them singletons, with almost 7% in the top ten. Material for sequencing was peripheral blood. Receptor source: a man aged 45-65 years with active or convalescent COVID-19. Both conserved end residues are part of each CDR3. Each record gives: clone size, V gene, J gene, D gene, CDR3 protein, CDR3 DNA. A D gene is named only where the DNA matches it firmly. Some rows have no size entry. The others give once, few or many, or a class for an expanded clone.

clone_size: -
v_call: TRBV7-2
j_call: TRBJ1-4
d_call: TRBD1
cdr3_aa: CASRTGQATNEKLFF
cdr3_nt: TGTGCCAGCAGAACCGGACAGGCCACTAATGAAAAACTGTTTTTT

clone_size: -
v_call: TRBV18
j_call: TRBJ2-3
d_call: TRBD1
cdr3_aa: CASSPPGQGPDTQYF
cdr3_nt: TGTGCCAGCTCACCACCGGGACAGGGACCAGATACGCAGTATTTT

clone_size: -
v_call: TRBV20-1
j_call: TRBJ2-1
d_call: TRBD1
cdr3_aa: CSASTGQGVNEQFF
cdr3_nt: TGCAGTGCTAGTACAGGACAGGGGGTCAATGAGCAGTTCTTC

clone_size: -
v_call: TRBV21-1
j_call: TRBJ1-5
d_call: -
cdr3_aa: CASTRPRGHLDNQPQHF
cdr3_nt: TGTGCCAGCACCCGACCCAGGGGACACCTAGACAATCAGCCCCAGCATTTT

clone_size: -
v_call: TRBV18
j_call: TRBJ1-1
d_call: -
cdr3_aa: CASSPFSMNTEAFF
cdr3_nt: TGTGCCAGCTCACCTTTTAGCATGAACACTGAAGCTTTCTTT

clone_size: -
v_call: TRBV7-9
j_call: TRBJ2-1
d_call: -
cdr3_aa: CASSPETWDEQFF
cdr3_nt: TGTGCCAGCAGCCCAGAGACATGGGATGAGCAGTTCTTC

clone_size: -
v_call: TRBV27
j_call: TRBJ2-2
d_call: -
cdr3_aa: CASSPGQNTGELFF
cdr3_nt: TGTGCCAGCAGTCCGGGACAGAACACCGGGGAGCTGTTTTTT

clone_size: few
v_call: TRBV12-3/TRBV12-4
j_call: TRBJ2-1
d_call: -
cdr3_aa: CASRNNQGLGAFF
cdr3_nt: TGTGCCAGCAGGAACAATCAGGGGCTAGGGGCGTTCTTC

clone_size: -
v_call: TRBV10-3
j_call: TRBJ1-5
d_call: TRBD1
cdr3_aa: CAIRADRGQQPQHF
cdr3_nt: TGTGCCATCAGGGCGGACAGGGGGCAACAGCCCCAGCATTTT

clone_size: -
v_call: TRBV19
j_call: TRBJ2-1
d_call: -
cdr3_aa: CASTPMAGAFNEQFF
cdr3_nt: TGTGCCAGTACCCCTATGGCGGGGGCTTTCAATGAGCAGTTCTTC

clone_size: -
v_call: TRBV7-9
j_call: TRBJ1-1
d_call: -
cdr3_aa: CASSLSRDRPHTEAFF
cdr3_nt: TGTGCCAGCAGCTTATCGCGCGACAGGCCTCATACTGAAGCTTTCTTT

clone_size: -
v_call: TRBV18
j_call: TRBJ1-5
d_call: -
cdr3_aa: CASSPSRDQPQHF
cdr3_nt: TGTGCCAGCTCACCATCCCGGGATCAGCCCCAGCATTTT

clone_size: once
v_call: TRBV12-3/TRBV12-4
j_call: TRBJ1-5
d_call: -
cdr3_aa: CASSLEVQPQHF
cdr3_nt: TGTGCCAGCAGTTTGGAGGTTCAGCCCCAGCATTTT

clone_size: -
v_call: TRBV19
j_call: TRBJ2-7
d_call: -
cdr3_aa: CASSIVRGEQYF
cdr3_nt: TGTGCCAGTAGTATAGTAAGGGGCGAGCAGTACTTC

clone_size: -
v_call: TRBV30
j_call: TRBJ1-1
d_call: TRBD1
cdr3_aa: CAWGQGRTEAFF
cdr3_nt: TGTGCCTGGGGACAGGGTCGAACTGAAGCTTTCTTT

clone_size: -
v_call: TRBV30
j_call: TRBJ2-2
d_call: -
cdr3_aa: CAWGAGGGELFF
cdr3_nt: TGTGCCTGGGGAGCGGGTGGCGGGGAGCTGTTTTTT

clone_size: once
v_call: TRBV6-5
j_call: TRBJ2-1
d_call: TRBD1
cdr3_aa: CASSPGQGVLNEQFF
cdr3_nt: TGTGCCAGCAGTCCGGGACAGGGGGTTCTGAATGAGCAGTTCTTC

clone_size: -
v_call: TRBV5-1
j_call: TRBJ1-1
d_call: TRBD1
cdr3_aa: CASSSGQGTNTEAFF
cdr3_nt: TGCGCCAGCAGCTCTGGACAGGGTACGAACACTGAAGCTTTCTTT

clone_size: -
v_call: TRBV27
j_call: TRBJ2-6
d_call: -
cdr3_aa: CASSPYSGANVLTF
cdr3_nt: TGTGCCAGCAGCCCTTACTCTGGGGCCAACGTCCTGACTTTC

clone_size: few
v_call: TRBV5-4
j_call: TRBJ2-1
d_call: TRBD1
cdr3_aa: CASSLGADRFSNEQFF
cdr3_nt: TGTGCCAGCAGCTTGGGCGCGGACAGGTTTAGCAATGAGCAGTTCTTC

clone_size: -
v_call: TRBV30
j_call: TRBJ2-1
d_call: TRBD2
cdr3_aa: CAWSHLKRGGYNEQFF
cdr3_nt: TGTGCCTGGAGTCACCTCAAGCGGGGGGGATACAATGAGCAGTTCTTC

clone_size: -
v_call: TRBV29-1
j_call: TRBJ2-5
d_call: -
cdr3_aa: CSAREETQYF
cdr3_nt: TGCAGCGCCCGAGAAGAGACCCAGTACTTC

clone_size: -
v_call: TRBV27
j_call: TRBJ2-5
d_call: -
cdr3_aa: CASSSGLSRETQYF
cdr3_nt: TGTGCCAGCAGTTCCGGGTTAAGTCGAGAGACCCAGTACTTC

clone_size: -
v_call: TRBV9
j_call: TRBJ2-1
d_call: TRBD2
cdr3_aa: CASSVDRGGSYNEQFF
cdr3_nt: TGTGCCAGCAGCGTAGATCGGGGGGGCTCCTACAATGAGCAGTTCTTC

clone_size: few
v_call: TRBV18
j_call: TRBJ1-3
d_call: TRBD1
cdr3_aa: CASSPDRAINTIYF
cdr3_nt: TGTGCCAGCTCCCCGGACAGGGCCATAAACACCATATATTTT

clone_size: -
v_call: TRBV5-1
j_call: TRBJ2-1
d_call: TRBD1
cdr3_aa: CASSLVGQGNNEQFF
cdr3_nt: TGCGCCAGCAGCTTAGTTGGACAGGGGAACAATGAGCAGTTCTTC

clone_size: -
v_call: TRBV5-6
j_call: TRBJ1-2
d_call: -
cdr3_aa: CASSSTTDSYGYTF
cdr3_nt: TGTGCCAGCAGCTCGACCACTGACTCCTATGGCTACACCTTC

clone_size: -
v_call: TRBV10-2
j_call: TRBJ1-1
d_call: -
cdr3_aa: CASSDVELRAFF
cdr3_nt: TGCGCCAGCAGTGATGTCGAACTGAGAGCTTTCTTT

clone_size: -
v_call: TRBV28
j_call: TRBJ1-5
d_call: -
cdr3_aa: CASSLSGQPQHF
cdr3_nt: TGTGCCAGCAGTTTATCAGGGCAGCCCCAGCATTTT

clone_size: -
v_call: TRBV5-1
j_call: TRBJ1-1
d_call: -
cdr3_aa: CVGREGMNTEAFF
cdr3_nt: TGCGTCGGACGGGAGGGAATGAACACTGAAGCTTTCTTT

clone_size: -
v_call: TRBV10-3
j_call: TRBJ2-5
d_call: TRBD1
cdr3_aa: CATRQGTFQETQYF
cdr3_nt: TGTGCCACCAGACAGGGGACGTTCCAAGAGACCCAGTACTTC

clone_size: -
v_call: TRBV11-2
j_call: TRBJ2-7
d_call: -
cdr3_aa: CASSFGAGALDEQYF
cdr3_nt: TGTGCCAGCAGCTTTGGGGCAGGGGCTTTGGACGAGCAGTACTTC

clone_size: -
v_call: TRBV24-1
j_call: TRBJ2-3
d_call: TRBD2
cdr3_aa: CATSPGAGGPDTQYF
cdr3_nt: TGTGCCACCAGCCCCGGAGCGGGGGGCCCAGATACGCAGTATTTT

clone_size: -
v_call: TRBV29-1
j_call: TRBJ1-2
d_call: TRBD1
cdr3_aa: CSVDRTRDRESYGYTF
cdr3_nt: TGCAGCGTTGATCGAACCCGGGACAGGGAAAGCTATGGCTACACCTTC

clone_size: -
v_call: TRBV5-1
j_call: TRBJ2-2
d_call: TRBD2
cdr3_aa: CASSLSPLAGANTGELFF
cdr3_nt: TGCGCCAGCAGCTTGTCCCCACTAGCGGGGGCGAACACCGGGGAGCTGTTTTTT

clone_size: -
v_call: TRBV24-1
j_call: TRBJ1-4
d_call: TRBD1
cdr3_aa: CATSDAGTGGNEKLFF
cdr3_nt: TGTGCCACCAGTGATGCGGGGACAGGCGGTAATGAAAAACTGTTTTTT

clone_size: -
v_call: TRBV13
j_call: TRBJ1-2
d_call: -
cdr3_aa: CASSLQTNYGYTF
cdr3_nt: TGTGCCAGCAGCTTACAGACTAACTATGGCTACACCTTC